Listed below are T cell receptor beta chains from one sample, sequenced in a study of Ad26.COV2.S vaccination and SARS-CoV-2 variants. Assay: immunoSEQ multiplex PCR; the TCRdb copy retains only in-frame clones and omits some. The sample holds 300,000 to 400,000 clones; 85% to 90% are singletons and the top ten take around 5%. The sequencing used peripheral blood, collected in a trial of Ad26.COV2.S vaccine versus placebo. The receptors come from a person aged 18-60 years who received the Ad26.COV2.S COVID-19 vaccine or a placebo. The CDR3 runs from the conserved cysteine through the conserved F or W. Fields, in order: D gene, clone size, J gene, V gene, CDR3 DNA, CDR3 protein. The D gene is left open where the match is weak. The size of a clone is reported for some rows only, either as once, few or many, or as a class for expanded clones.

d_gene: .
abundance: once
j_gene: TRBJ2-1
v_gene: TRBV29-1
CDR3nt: TGCAGCGGTGCAACGGCCGCCGGGCCAAATGAGCAGTTCTTC
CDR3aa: CSGATAAGPNEQFF

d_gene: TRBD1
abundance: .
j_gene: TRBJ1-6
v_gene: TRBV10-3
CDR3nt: TGTGCCATCAGTAATACAGGGGTGGATTCACCCCTCCACTTT
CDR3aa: CAISNTGVDSPLHF

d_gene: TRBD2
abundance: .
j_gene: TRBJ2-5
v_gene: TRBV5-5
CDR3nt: TGTGCCAGCAGCTTAGGGCTAGCGGGGACCCAAGAGACCCAGTACTTC
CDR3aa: CASSLGLAGTQETQYF

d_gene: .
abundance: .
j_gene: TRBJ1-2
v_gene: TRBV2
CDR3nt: TGTGCCAGCAGGATCACTTCGGACAGAAGCCTGGGCTACACCTTC
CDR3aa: CASRITSDRSLGYTF

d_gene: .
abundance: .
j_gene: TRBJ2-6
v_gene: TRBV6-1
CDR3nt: TGTGCCAGCAGTGCAGGTATCTTCTCTGGGGCCAACGTCCTGACTTTC
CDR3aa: CASSAGIFSGANVLTF

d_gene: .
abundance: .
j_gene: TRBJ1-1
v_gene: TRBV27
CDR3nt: TGTGCCAGCAGTTACAATTACGGGGCCAACACTGAAGCTTTCTTT
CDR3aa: CASSYNYGANTEAFF

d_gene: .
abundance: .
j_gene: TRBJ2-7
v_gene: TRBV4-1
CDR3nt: TGCGCCAGCAGCCAAGAGGGCAGGGCATACTACGAGCAGTACTTC
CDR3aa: CASSQEGRAYYEQYF

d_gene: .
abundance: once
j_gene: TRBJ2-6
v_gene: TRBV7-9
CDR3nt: TGTGCCAGCAGCTTAGGACGAGTCTCTGGGGCCAACGTCCTGACTTTC
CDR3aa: CASSLGRVSGANVLTF

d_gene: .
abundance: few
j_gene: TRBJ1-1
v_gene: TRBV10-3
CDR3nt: TGTGCCTCCTCACTTGGCGGGGAGAACACTGAAGCTTTCTTT
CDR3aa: CASSLGGENTEAFF

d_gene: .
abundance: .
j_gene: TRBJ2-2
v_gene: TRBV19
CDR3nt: TGTGCCAGTAGTATCGGGGTAGAGAACACCGGGGAGCTGTTTTTT
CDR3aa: CASSIGVENTGELFF

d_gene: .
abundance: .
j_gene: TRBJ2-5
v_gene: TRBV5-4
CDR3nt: TGTGCCAGCAGCCCCCTTATGTCAGAGACCCAGTACTTC
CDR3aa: CASSPLMSETQYF

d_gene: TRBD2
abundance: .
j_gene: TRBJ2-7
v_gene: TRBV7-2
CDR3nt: TGTGCCAGCAGCCTCCAACGTCGGGGGGGCGAGCAGTACTTC
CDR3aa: CASSLQRRGGEQYF

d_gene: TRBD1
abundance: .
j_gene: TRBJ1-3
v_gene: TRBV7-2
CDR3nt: TGTGCCAGCAGCGCGGGACAGGGGGGCAACACCATATATTTT
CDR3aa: CASSAGQGGNTIYF

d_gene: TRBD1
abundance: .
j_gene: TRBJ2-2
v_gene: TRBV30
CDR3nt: TGTGCCTGGAGGCCACTGACAGGGGCAAACACCGGGGAGCTGTTTTTT
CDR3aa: CAWRPLTGANTGELFF

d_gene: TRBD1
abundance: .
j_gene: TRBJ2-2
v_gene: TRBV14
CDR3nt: TGTGCCAGCAGCTCCGGGACAGGGGTCTCGAACACCGGGGAGCTGTTTTTT
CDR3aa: CASSSGTGVSNTGELFF

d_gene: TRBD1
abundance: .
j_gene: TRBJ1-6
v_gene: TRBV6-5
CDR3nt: TGTGCCAGCAGGGGACAGGGAAATTCACCCCTCCACTTT
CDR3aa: CASRGQGNSPLHF

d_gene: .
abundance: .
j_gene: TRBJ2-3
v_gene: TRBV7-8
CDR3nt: TGTGCCAGCAGCTCCGTGGGGCAGAGGACAGATACGCAGTATTTT
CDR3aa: CASSSVGQRTDTQYF

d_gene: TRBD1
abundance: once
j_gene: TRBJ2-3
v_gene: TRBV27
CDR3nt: TGTGCCAGCAGTTTGGGACAGGGTATTGATACGCAGTATTTT
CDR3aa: CASSLGQGIDTQYF

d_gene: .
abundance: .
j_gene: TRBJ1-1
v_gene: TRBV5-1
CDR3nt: TGCGCCAGCAGCTTGGATTGGAACACTGAAGCTTTCTTT
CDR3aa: CASSLDWNTEAFF

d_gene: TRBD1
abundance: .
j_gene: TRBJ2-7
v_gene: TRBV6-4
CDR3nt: TGTGCCAGCCCCTCCGGGACAGGGGTCAGCTACGAGCAGTACTTC
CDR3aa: CASPSGTGVSYEQYF

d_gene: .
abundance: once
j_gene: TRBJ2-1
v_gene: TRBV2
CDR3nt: TGTGCCAGCAGCCCGGACAGAGACAATGAGCAGTTCTTC
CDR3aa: CASSPDRDNEQFF

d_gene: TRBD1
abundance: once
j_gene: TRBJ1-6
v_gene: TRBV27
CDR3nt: TGTGCCAGCAGTTTGGTGACAGGGAACAATTCACCCCTCCACTTT
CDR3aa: CASSLVTGNNSPLHF

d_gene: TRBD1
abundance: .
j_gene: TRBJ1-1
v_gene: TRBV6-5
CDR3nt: TGTGCCAGCAGCGGGACAGGGTTCTCTGAAGCTTTCTTT
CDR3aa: CASSGTGFSEAFF

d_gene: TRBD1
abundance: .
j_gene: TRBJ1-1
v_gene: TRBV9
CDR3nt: TGTGCCAGCAGCGTCTTAGCGGACAGGGGCACTGAAGCTTTCTTT
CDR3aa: CASSVLADRGTEAFF

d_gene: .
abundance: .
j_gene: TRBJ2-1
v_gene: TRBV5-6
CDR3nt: TGTGCCAGCAGCTTCTTGGGAGTCCAATCCTACAATGAGCAGTTCTTC
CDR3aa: CASSFLGVQSYNEQFF

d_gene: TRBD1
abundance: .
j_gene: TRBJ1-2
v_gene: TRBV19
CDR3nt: TGTGCCAGTACCCATGGTCCGGGACAGGGAGTCGATGGCTACACCTTC
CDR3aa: CASTHGPGQGVDGYTF

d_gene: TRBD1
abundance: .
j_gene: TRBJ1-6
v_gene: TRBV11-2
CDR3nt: TGTGCCAGCAGCTTAGATTGGACAGGGTTACTCCACTTT
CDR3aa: CASSLDWTGLLHF

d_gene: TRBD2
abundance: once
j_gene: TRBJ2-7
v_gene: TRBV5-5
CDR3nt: TGTGCCAGCAGCTTGGAGGCGGGAGCCCCGGGCGAGCAGTACTTC
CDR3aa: CASSLEAGAPGEQYF

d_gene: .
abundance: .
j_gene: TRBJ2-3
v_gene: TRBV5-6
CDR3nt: TGTGCCGGCAGCTTCGTGATAGAGGAAGATACGCAGTATTTT
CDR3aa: CAGSFVIEEDTQYF

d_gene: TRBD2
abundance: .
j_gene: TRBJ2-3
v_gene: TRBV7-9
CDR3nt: TGTGCCAGCAGTCCGGGACTAGCGGCCCCTAGCACAGATACGCAGTATTTT
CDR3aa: CASSPGLAAPSTDTQYF

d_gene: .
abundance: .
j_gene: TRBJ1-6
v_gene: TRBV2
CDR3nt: TGTGCCAGCAGGGGGACCTGGAATTCACCCCTCCACTTT
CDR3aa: CASRGTWNSPLHF

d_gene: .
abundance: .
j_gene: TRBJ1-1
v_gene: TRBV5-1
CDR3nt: TGCGCCAGCAAGAAGGGGCTCGACACTGAAGCTTTCTTT
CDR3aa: CASKKGLDTEAFF

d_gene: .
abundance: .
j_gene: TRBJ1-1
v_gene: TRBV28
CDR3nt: TGTGCCAGCAGTGTTCGGGACCGAGTGAACACTGAAGCTTTCTTT
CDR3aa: CASSVRDRVNTEAFF

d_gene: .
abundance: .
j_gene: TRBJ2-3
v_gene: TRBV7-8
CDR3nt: TGTGCCAGCAGCTTAATACGGGGTGGAGGAGATACGCAGTATTTT
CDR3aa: CASSLIRGGGDTQYF

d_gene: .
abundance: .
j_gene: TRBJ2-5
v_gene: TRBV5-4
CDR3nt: TGTGCCAGCAGCTTGGATCAGGGGCAAGAGACCCAGTACTTC
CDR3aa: CASSLDQGQETQYF

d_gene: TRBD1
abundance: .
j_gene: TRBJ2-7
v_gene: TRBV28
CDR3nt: TGTGCCAGCAGTTTATTTGGAAAGACAGGGGACTACGAGCAGTACTTC
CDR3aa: CASSLFGKTGDYEQYF

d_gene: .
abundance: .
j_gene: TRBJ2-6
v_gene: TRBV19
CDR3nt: TGTGCCAGTATTAGCAGGGACTCTGGGGCCAACGTCCTGACTTTC
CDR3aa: CASISRDSGANVLTF

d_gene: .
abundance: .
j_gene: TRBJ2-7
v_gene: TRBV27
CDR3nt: TGTGCCAGCAGTTTATTGGGGGCAGGGATCTACGAGCAGTACTTC
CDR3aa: CASSLLGAGIYEQYF

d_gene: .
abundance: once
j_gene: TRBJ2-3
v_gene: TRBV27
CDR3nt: TGTGCCAGCAGTTTAACGTCTGGAGGATCGCAGTATTTT
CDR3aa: CASSLTSGGSQYF

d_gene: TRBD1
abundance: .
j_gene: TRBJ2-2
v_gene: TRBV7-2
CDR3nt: TGTGCCAGCAGCTTAACAGGGGGCGACGGTGGCACCGGGGAGCTGTTTTTT
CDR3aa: CASSLTGGDGGTGELFF

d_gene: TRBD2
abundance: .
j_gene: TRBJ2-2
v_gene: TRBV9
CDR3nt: TGTGCCAGCAGCCCGGGACTAGCGGCCACCGGGGAGCTGTTTTTT
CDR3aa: CASSPGLAATGELFF

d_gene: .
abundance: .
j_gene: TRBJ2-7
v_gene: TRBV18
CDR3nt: TGTGCCAGCTCATCTCAGACTGGGCAGTACTTC
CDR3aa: CASSSQTGQYF

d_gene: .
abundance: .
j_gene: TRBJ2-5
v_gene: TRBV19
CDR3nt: TGTGCCAGTAGTATAGGCGTTCAAGAGACCCAGTACTTC
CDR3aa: CASSIGVQETQYF

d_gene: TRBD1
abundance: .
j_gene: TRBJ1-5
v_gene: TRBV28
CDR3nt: TGTGCCAGCAGTTCCGGGACAGGGGGTTTTCAGCCCCAGCATTTT
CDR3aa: CASSSGTGGFQPQHF

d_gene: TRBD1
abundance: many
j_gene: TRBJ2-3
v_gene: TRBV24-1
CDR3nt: TGTGCCACCAGTACAGGGGTAGTAGATACGCAGTATTTT
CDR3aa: CATSTGVVDTQYF

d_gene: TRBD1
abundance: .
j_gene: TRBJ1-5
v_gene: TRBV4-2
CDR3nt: TGTGCCAGCAGTCAGAGGGAAGGGGGCGTTTATCAGCCCCAGCATTTT
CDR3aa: CASSQREGGVYQPQHF

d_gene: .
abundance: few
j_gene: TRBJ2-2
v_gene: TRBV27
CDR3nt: TGTGCCAGCAGTCGGCCCACCGGGGAGCTGTTTTTT
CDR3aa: CASSRPTGELFF

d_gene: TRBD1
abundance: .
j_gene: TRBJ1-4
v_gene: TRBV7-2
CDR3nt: TGTGCCAGCAGCTTGCAGTACGGGACAGCTAATCCTGAAAAACTGTTTTTT
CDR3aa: CASSLQYGTANPEKLFF

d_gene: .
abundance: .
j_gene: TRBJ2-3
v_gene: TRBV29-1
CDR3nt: TGCAGCGTTAACCCGGGAGATAGCACAGATACGCAGTATTTT
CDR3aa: CSVNPGDSTDTQYF

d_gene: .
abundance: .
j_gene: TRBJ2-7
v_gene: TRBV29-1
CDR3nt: TGCAGCGTTGAAGAGAACTACGAGCAGTACTTC
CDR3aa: CSVEENYEQYF

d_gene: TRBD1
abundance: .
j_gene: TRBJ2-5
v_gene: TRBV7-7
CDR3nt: TGTGCTAGCAGCCAATCGGGACAGGCGGCAGAGACCCAGTACTTC
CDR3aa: CASSQSGQAAETQYF

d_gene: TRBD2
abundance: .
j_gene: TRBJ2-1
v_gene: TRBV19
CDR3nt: TGTGCCAGTAGTATAGCGGGAGGGCCCAATGAGCAGTTCTTC
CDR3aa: CASSIAGGPNEQFF

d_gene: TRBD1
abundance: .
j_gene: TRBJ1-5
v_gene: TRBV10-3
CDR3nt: TGTGCCAGCGGACAGGGGGCGGGGAGCAATCAGCCCCAGCATTTT
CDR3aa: CASGQGAGSNQPQHF

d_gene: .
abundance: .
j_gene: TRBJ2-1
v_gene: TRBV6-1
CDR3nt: TGTGCCAGCAGTAACCGGGGGGCAGGGGTTGAGCAGTTCTTC
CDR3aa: CASSNRGAGVEQFF

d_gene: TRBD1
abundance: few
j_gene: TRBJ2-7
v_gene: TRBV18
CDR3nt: TGTGCCAGCTCACCAGGACAGGGGGAGCAGTACTTC
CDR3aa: CASSPGQGEQYF

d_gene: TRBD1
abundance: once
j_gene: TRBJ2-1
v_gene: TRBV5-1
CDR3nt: TGCGCCAGCAGCTTGGTTGGCCAGGGGGCCAAGGGAGATGAGCAGTTCTTC
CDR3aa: CASSLVGQGAKGDEQFF

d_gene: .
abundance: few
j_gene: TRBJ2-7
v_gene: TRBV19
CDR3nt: TGTGCCAGTAGTATGGACAGCCGATCCTACGAGCAGTACTTC
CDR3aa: CASSMDSRSYEQYF

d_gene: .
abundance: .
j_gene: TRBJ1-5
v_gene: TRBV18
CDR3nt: TGTGCCAGCTCAGCTGGATTCCTTAGCAATCAGCCCCAGCATTTT
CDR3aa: CASSAGFLSNQPQHF